This paragraph reports one T cell receptor beta chain. CDR1 and CDR2 (germline): SGHAT, FQNNGV. Losses at the gene ends were 3 bases for V and 4 bases for J; bases not matched to a gene: 7. The CDR3 extends over 15 amino acids. This entry comes from a study of blood T cell repertoires in COVID-19. Study-level background: Samples of COVID-19 (acute and convalescent) were obtained from the United States, Italy and Spain. PBMCs, B-cell-depleted T cells, or T cells provided the cDNA or gDNA that made up the material.

Study processing details: Nucleated cell counts were estimated from reference gene primer amplification. Measured with immunoSEQ multiplex PCR; TCRdb has only the in-frame clones, and not every one. V and J calls and clone size are copied from that table; D and trimming were computed from the DNA. The table has about 150,000 clones, 65% to 85% seen once. Source material: peripheral blood. The TCR originated in a man between 70 and 80 years old with active or convalescent COVID-19. The chain uses TRBV11-2 and TRBJ2-5, with 8 bases that match TRBD2. The CDR3 coding sequence is TGTGCCAGCAGCTTTCTACGCGGGGGGTTAGAGACCCAGTACTTC. Encoded protein: CASSFLRGGLETQYF.